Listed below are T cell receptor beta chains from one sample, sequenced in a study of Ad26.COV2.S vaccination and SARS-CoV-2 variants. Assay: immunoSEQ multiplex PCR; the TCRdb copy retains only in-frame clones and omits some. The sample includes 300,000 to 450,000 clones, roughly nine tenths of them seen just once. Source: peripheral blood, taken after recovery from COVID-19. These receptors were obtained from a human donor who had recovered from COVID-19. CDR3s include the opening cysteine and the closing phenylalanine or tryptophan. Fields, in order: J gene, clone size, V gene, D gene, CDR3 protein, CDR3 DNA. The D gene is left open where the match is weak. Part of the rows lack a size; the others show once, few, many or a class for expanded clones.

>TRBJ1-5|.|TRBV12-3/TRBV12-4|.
CASREGPHQPQHF
TGTGCCAGCAGGGAGGGGCCGCATCAGCCCCAGCATTTT
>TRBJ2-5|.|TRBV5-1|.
CASSLVGGRDETQYF
TGCGCCAGCAGCTTGGTAGGTGGGCGAGACGAGACCCAGTACTTC
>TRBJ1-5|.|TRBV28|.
CASSSSQPQHF
TGTGCCAGCAGTTCCAGTCAGCCCCAGCATTTT
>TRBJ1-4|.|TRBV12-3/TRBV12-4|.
CASSNVVGEKLFF
TGTGCCAGCAGTAACGTGGTGGGTGAAAAACTGTTTTTT
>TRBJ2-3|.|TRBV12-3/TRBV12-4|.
CASESQSTDTQYF
TGTGCCAGCGAAAGTCAGAGCACAGATACGCAGTATTTT
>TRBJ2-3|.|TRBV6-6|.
CASSRLLGTGLTMGNIADTQYF
TGTGCCAGCAGTCGACTCTTGGGGACCGGATTAACCATGGGCAACATAGCGGATACGCAGTATTTT
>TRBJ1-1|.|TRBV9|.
CASSVGHDFTEAFF
TGTGCCAGCAGCGTGGGACACGACTTTACTGAAGCTTTCTTT
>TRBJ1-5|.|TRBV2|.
CASSPGHSNQPQHF
TGTGCCAGCAGTCCGGGACATTCTAATCAGCCCCAGCATTTT
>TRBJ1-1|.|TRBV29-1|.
CSGGRTVMNTEAFF
TGCAGCGGTGGGAGGACAGTAATGAACACTGAAGCTTTCTTT
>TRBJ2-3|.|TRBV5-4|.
CASSLDLSTDTQYF
TGTGCCAGCAGCTTGGACCTTAGCACAGATACGCAGTATTTT
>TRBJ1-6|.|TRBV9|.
CASSSSGRSSYNSPLHF
TGTGCCAGCAGCTCCTCGGGCCGGAGCTCCTATAATTCACCCCTCCACTTT
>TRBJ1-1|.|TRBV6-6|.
CASSPSTGQTNTEAFF
TGTGCCAGCAGTCCTTCGACGGGACAAACCAACACTGAAGCTTTCTTT
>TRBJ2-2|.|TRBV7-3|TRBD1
CASSPDRGRTGELFF
TGTGCCAGCAGTCCGGACAGGGGGCGAACCGGGGAGCTGTTTTTT
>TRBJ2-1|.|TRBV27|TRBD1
CATWDRVNEQFF
TGTGCCACCTGGGACAGGGTTAATGAGCAGTTCTTC
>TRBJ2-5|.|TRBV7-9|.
CASSLLETQYF
TGTGCCAGCAGCTTACTAGAGACCCAGTACTTC
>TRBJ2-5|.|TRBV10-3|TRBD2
CAISDSSGGETQYF
TGTGCCATCAGTGACTCCAGCGGGGGAGAGACCCAGTACTTC
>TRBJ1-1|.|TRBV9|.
CASSVIGNTEAFF
TGTGCCAGCAGCGTAATAGGGAACACTGAAGCTTTCTTT
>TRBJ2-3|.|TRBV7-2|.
CASSLARMLVGTQYF
TGTGCCAGCAGCTTAGCCCGGATGCTGGTCGGGACGCAGTATTTT
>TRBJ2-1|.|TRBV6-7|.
CASSSTGSPSGEQFF
TGTGCCAGCAGTTCCACCGGGTCCCCATCGGGCGAGCAGTTCTTC
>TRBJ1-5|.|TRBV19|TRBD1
CASSPGTVQGIQPQHF
TGTGCCAGTAGCCCCGGGACAGTTCAAGGAATTCAGCCCCAGCATTTT
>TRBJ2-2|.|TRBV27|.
CASSSRGAGTGELFF
TGTGCCAGCAGTTCCAGGGGTGCGGGCACCGGGGAGCTGTTTTTT
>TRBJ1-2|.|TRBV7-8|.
CASSISRGAHGEGDYGYTF
TGTGCCAGCAGCATAAGTCGGGGGGCGCATGGGGAGGGAGACTATGGCTACACCTTC
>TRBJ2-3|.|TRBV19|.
CASKDLGRSTDTQYF
TGTGCCAGTAAGGATTTGGGCAGAAGCACAGATACGCAGTATTTT
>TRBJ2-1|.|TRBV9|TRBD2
CASSPSGAAGGFDEQFF
TGTGCCAGCAGCCCGTCCGGTGCGGCGGGGGGATTTGATGAGCAGTTCTTC
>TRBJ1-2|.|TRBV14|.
CASSQYAGTKRGYTF
TGTGCCAGCAGCCAATACGCTGGGACAAAGAGGGGCTACACCTTC
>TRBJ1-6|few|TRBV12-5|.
CASGPLGDFSPLHF
TGTGCTAGTGGTCCCTTAGGGGACTTTTCACCCCTCCACTTT
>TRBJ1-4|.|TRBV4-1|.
CASSQHPVNEKLFF
TGCGCCAGCAGCCAACATCCCGTAAATGAAAAACTGTTTTTT
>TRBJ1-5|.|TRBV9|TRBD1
CASSRQGTGNQPQHF
TGTGCCAGCAGCAGACAGGGGACGGGCAATCAGCCCCAGCATTTT
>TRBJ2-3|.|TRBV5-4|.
CASSLQGGGTDTQYF
TGTGCCAGCAGCTTGCAGGGGGGAGGGACAGATACGCAGTATTTT
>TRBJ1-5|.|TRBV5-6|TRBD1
CASSLSGQGSNQPQHF
TGTGCCAGCAGCTTGTCAGGACAGGGAAGCAATCAGCCCCAGCATTTT
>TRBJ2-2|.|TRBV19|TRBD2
CASSIEPGGTRESGELFF
TGTGCCAGTAGTATAGAACCCGGCGGGACTAGGGAGTCCGGGGAGCTGTTTTTT
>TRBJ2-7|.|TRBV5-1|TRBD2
CASSFGGVYEQYF
TGCGCCAGCAGCTTTGGGGGGGTCTACGAGCAGTACTTC
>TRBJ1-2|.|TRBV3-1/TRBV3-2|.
CASSTQRRAGYGYTF
TGTGCCAGCAGCACCCAAAGGAGGGCTGGGTATGGCTACACCTTC
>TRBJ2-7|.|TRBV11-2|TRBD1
CASSHRDRGHEQYF
TGTGCCAGCAGCCACCGGGACAGGGGCCACGAGCAGTACTTC
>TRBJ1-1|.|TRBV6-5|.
CASSYSEGTEAFF
TGTGCCAGCAGTTACTCGGAGGGGACTGAAGCTTTCTTT
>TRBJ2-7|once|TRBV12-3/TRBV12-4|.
CASSFLGHEQYF
TGTGCCAGCAGTTTTTTAGGCCACGAGCAGTACTTC
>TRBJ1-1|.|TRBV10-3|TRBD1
CAIRGQGNTEAFF
TGTGCCATCAGGGGACAGGGGAACACTGAAGCTTTCTTT
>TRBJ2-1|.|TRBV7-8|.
CASSHNGAHNEQFF
TGTGCCAGCAGCCATAACGGGGCTCACAATGAGCAGTTCTTC
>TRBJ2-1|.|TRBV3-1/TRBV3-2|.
CASSYRDPASNEQFF
TGTGCCAGCAGCTACCGGGACCCCGCCTCCAATGAGCAGTTCTTC
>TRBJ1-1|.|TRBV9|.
CASSVVGSTEAFF
TGTGCCAGCAGCGTCGTGGGTTCCACTGAAGCTTTCTTT
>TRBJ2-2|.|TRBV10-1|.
CASSERNTGELFF
TGCGCCAGCAGTGAGAGAAACACCGGGGAGCTGTTTTTT
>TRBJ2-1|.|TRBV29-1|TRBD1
CSVPGGGEQFF
TGCAGCGTCCCAGGGGGCGGAGAGCAGTTCTTC
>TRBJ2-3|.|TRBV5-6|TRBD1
CASSLGIRQGASTDTQYF
TGTGCCAGCAGCTTGGGAATAAGACAGGGGGCTAGCACAGATACGCAGTATTTT
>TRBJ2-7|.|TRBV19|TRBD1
CASSRDRGPIYEQYF
TGTGCCAGTAGTAGGGACAGGGGGCCGATCTACGAGCAGTACTTC
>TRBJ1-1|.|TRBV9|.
CASSVGGSNTEAFF
TGTGCCAGCAGCGTAGGGGGCTCGAACACTGAAGCTTTCTTT
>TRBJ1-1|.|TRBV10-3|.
CAISAESYTEAFF
TGTGCCATCAGTGCAGAGTCTTACACTGAAGCTTTCTTT
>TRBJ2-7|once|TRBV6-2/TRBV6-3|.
CASSYGPSRDYEQYF
TGTGCCAGCAGTTACGGGCCTTCCCGAGACTACGAGCAGTACTTC
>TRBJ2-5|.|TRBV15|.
CATSRDQWGQETQYF
TGTGCCACCAGCAGAGATCAGTGGGGACAAGAGACCCAGTACTTC
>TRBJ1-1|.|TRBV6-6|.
CASNGGAGGAFF
TGTGCCAGTAACGGGGGCGCGGGGGGCGCTTTCTTT
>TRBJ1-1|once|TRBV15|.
CATSRGDPGSPEAFF
TGTGCCACCAGCAGAGGCGACCCGGGGAGCCCTGAAGCTTTCTTT